This is a list of T cell receptor beta chains from one sample in a study of CD8 T cells in ankylosing spondylitis. Each CDR3 protein gets one entry after TCRdb re-called the 5' RACE reads with MiXCR. The table has roughly 700,000 distinct CDR3 sequences, over 15% seen once. Sequencing was carried out using blood, either unsorted or a sorted T cell fraction (not recorded which). The receptors here all came from a male donor with ankylosing spondylitis. Both conserved end residues are part of each CDR3. Each record gives: J gene, clone size, V gene, D gene, CDR3 DNA, CDR3 protein. D genes are given only for firm matches. Clone size is not always given. Where it is, it says once, few, many or a class for expanded clones.

TRBJ1-1 | NA | TRBV4-1 | NA | TGCGCCAGCAGCCAAGAGGGCGGGGAGGAGGAAGCTTTCTTT | CASSQEGGEEEAFF
TRBJ1-3 | NA | TRBV28 | NA | TGTGCCAGCAGCCGTAACGCAGGGATTGGAAACACCATATATTTT | CASSRNAGIGNTIYF
TRBJ2-2 | few | TRBV5-6 | TRBD2 | TGTGCCAGCAGCTTGGGGACTAGCGGGGAGCTGAACACCGGGGAGCTGTTTTTT | CASSLGTSGELNTGELFF
TRBJ2-3 | NA | TRBV10-3 | NA | TGTGCCATCAGTGAGTCTGGAAGGGGCGGGGGCACAGATACGCAGTATTTT | CAISESGRGGGTDTQYF
TRBJ2-5 | few | TRBV2 | TRBD2 | TGTGCCAGCACCTCTAGCGGGGGCCTCCAAGAGACCCAGTACTTC | CASTSSGGLQETQYF
TRBJ1-1 | NA | TRBV7-3 | NA | TGTGCCAGCAGCCCCTCCAGCAGGGGAGGCGGCACTGAAGCTTTCTTT | CASSPSSRGGGTEAFF
TRBJ2-1 | few | TRBV7-8 | NA | TGTGCCAGCAGCATGTACGGGGCGTACAATGAGCAGTTCTTC | CASSMYGAYNEQFF
TRBJ2-1 | few | TRBV20-1 | TRBD2 | TGCAGGGCGAGGGCTAGCGGGGGGGGTGAGCAGTTCTTC | CRARASGGGEQFF
TRBJ2-7 | NA | TRBV6-5 | TRBD2 | TGTGCCAGCAGTTACGGACTAGCGGCCGCCTACGAGCAGTACTTC | CASSYGLAAAYEQYF
TRBJ2-2 | few | TRBV7-6 | NA | TGTGCCAGCAGCCACCCCCCGGGGTCCGGGGAGCTGTTTTTT | CASSHPPGSGELFF
TRBJ1-3 | NA | TRBV20-1 | NA | TGCAGTGCTCTTCGGGGAAACACCATATATTTT | CSALRGNTIYF
TRBJ2-7 | NA | TRBV6-1 | NA | TGTGCCAGCAGTGAAGGAAGGGGAATAGCCTACGAGCAGTACTTC | CASSEGRGIAYEQYF
TRBJ2-4 | few | TRBV27 | TRBD2 | TGTGCCAGCAGTCCTCTAGCGGGAGGATGGGGAGCCAAAAACATTCAGTACTTC | CASSPLAGGWGAKNIQYF
TRBJ2-2 | NA | TRBV20-1 | TRBD1 | TGCAGTGCTAGACCCTGGACAGGGGATACCGGGGAGCTGTTTTTT | CSARPWTGDTGELFF
TRBJ2-7 | NA | TRBV27 | TRBD1 | TGTGCCAGCAGTTTCCGACAGGGGACCCCATACGAGCAGTACTTC | CASSFRQGTPYEQYF
TRBJ2-2 | few | TRBV7-2 | TRBD2 | TGTGCCAGCAGCTTAGGGAACCTAGCGGGGGTGGTCGGGGAGCTGTTTTTT | CASSLGNLAGVVGELFF
TRBJ2-7 | few | TRBV29-1 | NA | TGCAGCGTTACTTATGACGAGCAGTACTTC | CSVTYDEQYF
TRBJ1-2 | NA | TRBV7-8 | NA | TGTGCCAGCAGCTTACTACAGGGCCATGGCTACACCTTC | CASSLLQGHGYTF
TRBJ1-1 | few | TRBV6-1 | TRBD1 | TGTGCCAGCAGTGAGTACGGGACAGGGACGGGCACTGAAGCTTTCTTT | CASSEYGTGTGTEAFF
TRBJ2-3 | NA | TRBV7-3 | TRBD2 | TGTGCCAGCAGCTCGACTAGCGGGGGGGTCCGGGATACGCAGTATTTT | CASSSTSGGVRDTQYF
TRBJ2-2 | NA | TRBV20-1 | NA | TGCAGTGCTAGTGAGACGGCAACGAACACCGGGGAGCTGTTTTTT | CSASETATNTGELFF
TRBJ2-7 | NA | TRBV5-1 | NA | TGCGCCAGCAGCTTGGCCGCCAAGACAGGAACTTCCTACGAGCAGTACTTC | CASSLAAKTGTSYEQYF
TRBJ2-3 | few | TRBV3-1 | NA | TGTGCCAGCAGCCAAGTAATAGCGTCCCTCACAGATACGCAGTATTTT | CASSQVIASLTDTQYF
TRBJ1-2 | many | TRBV13 | NA | TGTGCCAGCAGCTTCCAGAGCAACTATGGCTACACCTTC | CASSFQSNYGYTF
TRBJ2-7 | many | TRBV12-3/TRBV12-4 | NA | TGTGCCAGCAGTCCTATAAACTCGGGAGAGCAGTACTTC | CASSPINSGEQYF
TRBJ2-1 | few | TRBV29-1 | NA | TGCAGCGTAGTTCTAGCGAGAGTCAATGAGCAGTTCTTC | CSVVLARVNEQFF
TRBJ2-7 | NA | TRBV20-1 | TRBD2 | TGCAGTGCTAGCCGGACTAGCGGAATCTACGAGCAGTACTTC | CSASRTSGIYEQYF
TRBJ2-7 | NA | TRBV20-1 | TRBD2 | TGCAGTGCTAGTCCTCGCCTAGCGGGAGTCGAGCAGTACTTC | CSASPRLAGVEQYF
TRBJ1-3 | few | TRBV5-1 | NA | TGCGCCAGCAGCTTGGAAGGTCCTTTCTCTGGAAACACCATATATTTT | CASSLEGPFSGNTIYF
TRBJ2-1 | NA | TRBV20-1 | NA | TGCAGTGCCCCCCCAGCGGAGCCCTACAATGAGCAGTTCTTC | CSAPPAEPYNEQFF
TRBJ2-3 | NA | TRBV20-1 | NA | TGCAGTGCTAGGCCCCTTCCAGGGAGCACAGATACGCAGTATTTT | CSARPLPGSTDTQYF
TRBJ2-7 | NA | TRBV4-1 | NA | TGCGCCAGCAGCGACTCGACAGCGTACTACGAGCAGTACTTC | CASSDSTAYYEQYF
TRBJ2-6 | NA | TRBV7-2 | TRBD1 | TGTGCCAGCAGCTTGGGGACAGGGACTGGGGCCAACGTCCTGACTTTC | CASSLGTGTGANVLTF
TRBJ2-5 | NA | TRBV12-3/TRBV12-4 | NA | TGTGCCAGCACGCCAGGGTACGAAGAGACCCAGTACTTC | CASTPGYEETQYF
TRBJ1-1 | NA | TRBV5-5 | NA | TGTGCCAGCAGCTTGGATATCCACGCTTTCTTT | CASSLDIHAFF
TRBJ1-2 | NA | TRBV4-3 | TRBD1 | TGCGCCAGCAGCCAAGATCACGGACAGGACTATGGCTACACCTTC | CASSQDHGQDYGYTF
TRBJ1-1 | NA | TRBV7-3 | NA | TGTGCCAGCCGGGAGGCTCGAGATACTGAAGCTTTCTTT | CASREARDTEAFF
TRBJ2-7 | many | TRBV29-1 | NA | TGCAGCGTAGGGGCGGGACAGCAGAACTACGAGCAGTACTTC | CSVGAGQQNYEQYF
TRBJ2-1 | few | TRBV5-6 | TRBD2 | TGTGCCAGCAGCTTGGGATTGGGGGGGAGCAATGAGCAGTTCTTC | CASSLGLGGSNEQFF
TRBJ1-1 | NA | TRBV28 | NA | TGTGCCAGCAGTTCCGGCTCCGTCAGTGGGGGCACTGAAGCTTTCTTT | CASSSGSVSGGTEAFF
TRBJ1-4 | few | TRBV25-1 | TRBD1 | TGTGCCAGCAGTGAATGGGGGACAGGGTTTGAAAAACTGTTTTTT | CASSEWGTGFEKLFF
TRBJ2-7 | few | TRBV5-5 | TRBD1 | TGTGCCAGCAGCCCGTGGGACAGCTCCTTGGGGTACTACGAGCAGTACTTC | CASSPWDSSLGYYEQYF
TRBJ2-3 | NA | TRBV5-1 | NA | TGCGCCAGCAGCCCCAAGGCTAGCACAGATACGCAGTATTTT | CASSPKASTDTQYF
TRBJ2-7 | NA | TRBV5-1 | NA | TGCGCCAGCAGGGACCTAGACCTCTACGAGCAGTACTTC | CASRDLDLYEQYF
TRBJ1-1 | many | TRBV4-1 | NA | TGCGCCAGCAGCCAAGCGGGAGGGAGGGCTGAAGCTTTCTTT | CASSQAGGRAEAFF
TRBJ2-7 | few | TRBV5-1 | NA | TGCGCCAGCAGCTTGACAGGCATGAACGAGCAGTACTTC | CASSLTGMNEQYF
TRBJ2-1 | many | TRBV5-1 | NA | TGCGCCAGCAGCTTGGGTGCGGCCAGCTCCTACAATGAGCAGTTCTTC | CASSLGAASSYNEQFF
TRBJ1-1 | few | TRBV7-2 | NA | TGTGCCAGCAGCTTAGCGAGGACTAGGATGAACACTGAAGCTTTCTTT | CASSLARTRMNTEAFF